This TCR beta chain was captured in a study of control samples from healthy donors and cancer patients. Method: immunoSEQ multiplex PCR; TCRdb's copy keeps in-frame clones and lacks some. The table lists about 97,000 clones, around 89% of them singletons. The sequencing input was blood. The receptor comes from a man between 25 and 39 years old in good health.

DNA of the CDR3: TGTGCCAGCAGTGAATTTCCCCTACGGCCCCAGCATTTT. Translated, it gives CASSEFPLRPQHF. This rearrangement joins TRBV6-1 to TRBJ1-5; unclear D gene. Trimming removed 2 bases from V and 9 bases from J, with 11 bases in between. The CDR3 is 13 amino acids. Germline V CDR1 and CDR2: MNHNS, SASEGT.